The 4 T cell receptor beta chains reported below all come from one sample, sequenced in a study of T cell responses to AZD1222 COVID-19 vaccine. Generated by immunoSEQ multiplex PCR, the TCRdb table keeps only in-frame clones and is missing some. The data contain tens of thousands of clones, about nine tenths of them seen just once; the ten biggest clones take up 6.9%. The material sequenced was peripheral blood, taken 28 days after the second AZD1222 dose. These receptors all come from an adult who received the AZD1222 COVID-19 vaccine.

Regarding this clone: Other DNA sequences in this sample translate to the same CDR3. The chain uses TRBV6-4 and TRBJ2-2; D is undetermined. The V end was cut by 2 bases, the J end by 3 bases, with 7 bases between. Per germline, CDR1 MRHNA and CDR2 SNTAGT. The CDR3 contains 14 residues. CDR3 sequence (DNA): TGTGCCAGCAGTGACAGCAGTGACACCGGGGAGCTGTTTTTT. Protein sequence: CASSDSSDTGELFF.

The rearrangement links TRBV24-1 to TRBJ2-6; 7 bases are shared with TRBD1. The germline CDR1 and CDR2 sequences are KGHDR and SFDVKD. The length of the CDR3 is 15 residues. V was pared by 3 bases and J by 2 bases, with 0 bases of the junction left unmatched. DNA for the CDR3: TGTGCCACCAGTGATCAGGGGGCTGGGGCCAACGTCCTGACTTTC. Its translation: CATSDQGAGANVLTF.

The rearrangement uses TRBV6-2 or TRBV6-3 and TRBJ1-1; tentative D call: TRBD1 (5 bases). V shed 0 bases and J shed 0 bases, with 11 bases lying between them. CDR3 length: 16 amino acids. CDR1 and CDR2 from the germline V gene are MNHEY and SVGEGT. CDR3 nucleotide sequence: TGTGCCAGCAGTTACTCTACAGACAGATTGAACACTGAAGCTTTCTTT. Its protein is CASSYSTDRLNTEAFF.

As regards this clone: Within the sample, other DNA sequences also encode this same CDR3. V usage is TRBV2 and J usage is TRBJ1-2, with TRBD1 as a possible D gene (6 bases). This CDR3 spans 12 amino acids. Trimming cost V 5 bases and J 6 bases, with 10 bases left between them. Per germline, CDR1 SNHLY and CDR2 FYNNEI. The CDR3 coding sequence is TGTGCCAGCAGTCTACAGGGAAATGGCTACACCTTC. Its translation: CASSLQGNGYTF.